These 4 T cell receptor beta chains came from one sample sequenced in a study of vaccination and CD4 T cells after COVID-19. Their recognized antigens are unknown. Specified treatment: approximately 11-day PBMC culture with coronavirus spike peptide pools or control peptides (ViraFEST assay). The Oncomine TCR Beta short-read assay was what sequenced the DNA obtained from cultured CD4+ T cells. TCRdb recomputed calls from the PCR reads with MiXCR, one row per CDR3 protein. The data contain about 11,000 distinct CDR3 sequences, more than 65% of them singletons. The sequenced sample was CD4+ T cells from blood, cultured in vitro. The source of these receptors is a human donor who had recovered from COVID-19.

The chain carries TRBV20-1 and TRBJ2-7; D perhaps matches TRBD2 (7 bases). Trimming pared 4 bases from V and 6 bases from J, leaving 16 bases between. The CDR3 contains 13 residues. Germline lookup yields CDR1 DFQATT and CDR2 SNEGSKA (reference sequence). The CDR3 DNA follows: TGCAGTGCTATCCTCGGGGGGCGAAGCGAGCAGTACTTC. It specifies CSAILGGRSEQYF.

The chain uses TRBV7-9 and TRBJ2-7, with D hard to call. There are 16 residues in the CDR3. CDR1 and CDR2 (germline): SEHNR, FQNEAQ (reference sequence). V lost 1 base, J lost 0 bases, and 13 bases lay in between. CDR3 region: CASSLGAGRSSYEQYF. CDR3 in DNA: TGTGCCAGCAGCTTAGGAGCCGGGCGAAGCTCCTACGAGCAGTACTTC.

The DNA for the CDR3 is TGTGCCAGCAGCTCCCGGGACAGGGGCTTCGGTCAGCCCCAGCATTTT. Translated: CASSSRDRGFGQPQHF. The rearrangement joins TRBV7-9 to TRBJ1-5, with TRBD1 identical over 10 bases. Trimming took 4 bases from V and 6 from J; bases not matched to a gene: 9. The CDR3 runs to 16 residues. CDR1 and CDR2 (germline): SEHNR, FQNEAQ (reference sequence).

The V and J genes are TRBV19 and TRBJ1-5; no clear D. Per germline, CDR1 LNHDA and CDR2 SQIVND (reference sequence). The CDR3 has 13 amino acids. V was pared by 7 bases and J by 3 bases, with 10 bases between. CDR3 bases: TGTGCCAGTAAGCAGAGAACCAATCAGCCCCAGCATTTT. The encoded protein is CASKQRTNQPQHF.